The next 16 T cell receptor beta chains were all read from a single sample in a study of CD8+ T cells in alopecia areata. Sequencing relied on a cDNA template that was reverse transcribed from extracted RNA. TCRdb's copy holds only in-frame clones and misses some; the assay was immunoSEQ multiplex PCR. Found here are roughly 150,000 clones, less than 65% of them singletons; the top ten hold roughly a fifth. The sample here was CD8+ T cells sorted from blood, taken at week 0. The origin of the receptors is a human donor with alopecia areata.

This sequence joins TRBV27 and TRBJ2-1; the match to TRBD2 covers 8 bases. In germline, CDR1 is MNHEY, CDR2 SMNVEV (reference sequence). The CDR3 contains 16 residues. In nucleotides, the CDR3 is TGTGATAGGGGAGCGGGGGCCCCCTGGACCTACAATGAGCAGTTCTTC. Its translation is CDRGAGAPWTYNEQFF.

The rearrangement uses TRBV7-9 and TRBJ2-4; possible D gene TRBD2, 6 bases. The CDR3 loop spans 16 amino acids. Germline V gives CDR1 SEHNR, CDR2 FQNEAQ (reference sequence). Trimming pared 5 bases from V and 2 bases from J, leaving 16 bases between. The DNA for the CDR3 is TGTGCCAGCAGCGAATCGGGCGGGGAGACCAAAAACATTCAGTACTTC. Amino acids: CASSESGGETKNIQYF.

This chain links TRBV29-1 with TRBJ2-1; TRBD2 matches 8 bases. In germline, CDR1 is SQVTM, CDR2 ANQGSEA. The CDR3 runs to 16 residues. The V gene end was trimmed by 0 bases and the J gene end by 2 bases; junction bases not matched to a gene: 6. The CDR3 sequence: CSVEDLAGGTYNEQFF. DNA of the CDR3: TGCAGCGTTGAAGATCTGGCGGGGGGCACCTACAATGAGCAGTTCTTC.

The chain has TRBV4-3 and TRBJ1-1, with D uncertain. Germline-derived CDR1 and CDR2 are LGHNA and YSLEER. This CDR3 has 15 amino acids. V lost 0 bases to trimming and J lost 0 bases, with 8 bases between them. The CDR3 DNA reads as TGCGCCAGCAGCCAAGATTCGCTCATGAACACTGAAGCTTTCTTT. Translation gives CASSQDSLMNTEAFF.

On this clone: This CDR3 is also generated by other DNA sequences in the sample. The V call is TRBV9, the J call TRBJ2-7, with 8 positions matching TRBD2. Germline V gene lookup returns CDR1 SGDLS and CDR2 YYNGEE. V lost 2 bases, J lost 6 bases, and 4 bases stayed unmatched. This CDR3 is built from 13 residues. The CDR3 reads CASSVGLAREQYF. As DNA, the CDR3 is TGTGCCAGCAGCGTCGGACTAGCCCGCGAGCAGTACTTC.

The V gene is TRBV7-2, the J gene TRBJ2-7; tentatively, D is TRBD1 or TRBD2 (6 bases each). The CDR3 contains 14 residues. Germline-derived CDR1 and CDR2 are SGHTA and FQGNSA. With 5 bases removed from V and 6 bases from J, the gap between germline ends came to 17 bases. Here the CDR3 reads CASSPLGGAAEQYF. The DNA for the CDR3 is TGTGCCAGCAGCCCCCTCGGGGGCGCGGCCGAGCAGTACTTC.

This clone showed up just once. The chain employs TRBV30 and TRBJ1-5; maybe TRBD1 (6 bases). The germline V gene has CDR1 GTSNPN and CDR2 SVGIG (reference sequence). V was trimmed by 5 bases and J by 0 bases, leaving 8 bases between them. The CDR3 consists of 13 residues. The DNA for the CDR3 is TGTGCCTGGGCAGGGGATAGCAATCAGCCCCAGCATTTT. Protein: CAWAGDSNQPQHF.

This clone was seen only a few times. The CDR3 reads CAASGINPSTETQYF. CDR3 in DNA: TGTGCCGCGTCCGGGATAAACCCCTCCACGGAGACCCAGTACTTC. The chain has TRBV10-3 and TRBJ2-5; possibly TRBD2 for D (5 bases). Germline loops: CDR1 ENHRY, CDR2 SYGVKD. Between the trimmed V and J ends, which lost 11 bases and 5 bases, there was a span of 24 bases. This CDR3 is 15 amino acids long.

The rearrangement joins TRBV4-3 to TRBJ1-2; TRBD1 matches at 12 bases. After removal of 1 base from V and 6 bases from J, the junction contained 3 bases not matched to a gene. Per the germline V gene, CDR1 is LGHNA and CDR2 is YSLEER. The CDR3 spans 15 residues. This CDR3 is CASSQGGTGGDGYTF. CDR3 in DNA: TGCGCCAGCAGCCAAGGGGGGACAGGGGGCGATGGCTACACCTTC.

This clone was counted between two and nine times. The chain couples TRBV12-5 to TRBJ2-7, with 7 bases aligning to TRBD1. J lost 0 bases, V lost 1 base, and 6 bases had no gene match. CDR1 is LGHNT, CDR2 FRNRAP, per germline. CDR3 length equals 16 residues. CDR3: CASGLEDRMSSYEQYF. DNA of the CDR3: TGTGCTAGTGGTTTGGAGGACAGGATGAGCTCCTACGAGCAGTACTTC.

This clone was detected once. The chain has TRBV11-2 and TRBJ2-3, with D perhaps TRBD2 (5 bases). The germline gives CDR1 SGHAT, CDR2 FQNNGV. Trimming shortened V by 5 bases and J by 1 base, and 13 bases separated the two germline ends. The CDR3 runs to 15 residues. The CDR3 region is CASSLRSVGTDTQYF. The DNA for the CDR3 is TGTGCCAGCAGCCTCCGTAGCGTGGGCACAGATACGCAGTATTTT.

The gene calls are TRBV29-1 and TRBJ2-7; TRBD1 aligns across 9 bases. The CDR3 extends over 13 amino acids. Unmatched junction bases numbered 4, after V lost 7 bases and J lost 0 bases. CDR1 is SQVTM and CDR2 is ANQGSEA in the germline V gene. The DNA of the CDR3 is TGCAGCGCCGGGACAGGGAGCTCCTACGAGCAGTACTTC. Translated: CSAGTGSSYEQYF.

Of note for this clone: Different DNA sequences within this sample yield the same CDR3. V gene TRBV27 combines with J gene TRBJ2-1, with a possible D match to TRBD2 (6 bases). Germline values: CDR1 MNHEY, CDR2 SMNVEV (reference sequence). V shed 5 bases and J shed 4 bases, with 6 bases lying between them. The CDR3 is 12 amino acids. In DNA, the CDR3 is TGTGCCAGCAGTCGGGGGTACAATGAGCAGTTCTTC. Translating it yields CASSRGYNEQFF.

The chain recombines TRBV7-2 with TRBJ1-5, with D uncertain. Trimming left V 4 bases short and J 9 bases short, with 13 bases between. CDR1 SGHTA and CDR2 FQGNSA come from the germline V gene. CDR3 size: 13 residues. The CDR3: CASSSAVGRPQHF. The CDR3 coding sequence is TGTGCCAGCAGCTCGGCCGTCGGCCGGCCCCAGCATTTT.

The J gene is TRBJ1-1, the V gene TRBV5-1; D remains ambiguous. Germline CDR1 and CDR2: SGHRS and YFSETQ. The CDR3 consists of 15 residues. The V and J ends lost 0 bases and 6 bases respectively, with 15 bases between them. The chain's CDR3 is CASSLGAGGIAEAFF. CDR3 nucleotide sequence: TGCGCCAGCAGCTTGGGGGCAGGAGGTATCGCTGAAGCTTTCTTT.

In its sample, this clone was seen a few times. V usage is TRBV5-1 and J usage is TRBJ1-1; D is undetermined. CDR3 size: 11 residues. Germline V gene data show CDR1 as SGHRS and CDR2 as YFSETQ. V was cut by 6 bases and J by 2 bases, with 5 bases left in between. CDR3 sequence (DNA): TGCGCCAGCAACGGTAACACTGAAGCTTTCTTT. It translates to CASNGNTEAFF.